The source of this TCR beta chain is a study of OX40 agonist ivuxolimab in advanced cancers. Study summary: Therapy given before enrollment (anti-PD-1, anti-PD-L1 or anti-CTLA-4) was allowed, and 40% to 45% had some.

The protocol was immunoSEQ multiplex PCR, while the TCRdb copy is restricted to in-frame clones and leaves out a portion. The sample contains 61,000 or so clones, roughly 80% of which appear only once. Trimming cost V 6 bases and J 5 bases; bases outside gene matches: 12. The CDR3 consists of 16 residues. Germline V lookup: CDR1 MNHEY, CDR2 SMNVEV (reference sequence). The sample in question was CD4+ or CD8+ T cells sorted from blood, obtained in a trial of the OX40 agonist ivuxolimab. V is TRBV27 and J is TRBJ2-5; TRBD2 matches at 10 bases. The receptor comes from an adult with an advanced solid tumor such as melanoma, head and neck, liver or kidney cancer. In DNA form, the CDR3 reads TGTGCCAGCAGACCAAATAGCGGGGGGATGTATGAGACCCAGTACTTC. Amino acid sequence: CASRPNSGGMYETQYF.